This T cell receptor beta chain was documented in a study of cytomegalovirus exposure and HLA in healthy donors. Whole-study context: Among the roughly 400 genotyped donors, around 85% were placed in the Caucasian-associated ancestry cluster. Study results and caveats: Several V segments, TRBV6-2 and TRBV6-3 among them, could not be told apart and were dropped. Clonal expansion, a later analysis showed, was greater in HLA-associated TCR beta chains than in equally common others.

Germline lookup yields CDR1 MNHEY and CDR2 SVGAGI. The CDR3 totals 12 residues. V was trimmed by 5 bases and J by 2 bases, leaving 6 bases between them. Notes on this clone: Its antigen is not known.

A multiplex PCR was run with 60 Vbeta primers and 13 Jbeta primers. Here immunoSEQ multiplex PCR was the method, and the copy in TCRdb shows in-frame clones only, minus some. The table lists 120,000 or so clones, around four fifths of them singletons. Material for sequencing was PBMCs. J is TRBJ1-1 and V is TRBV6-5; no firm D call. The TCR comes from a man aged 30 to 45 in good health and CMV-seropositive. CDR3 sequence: CASSRGNTEAFF. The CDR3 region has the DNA TGTGCCAGCAGTCGGGGTAACACTGAAGCTTTCTTT.